This record covers a single T cell receptor beta chain. What it binds is unknown. Each CDR3 protein gets one entry after TCRdb re-called the RT-PCR reads with MiXCR. Counted here are around 850,000 distinct CDR3 sequences, approximately 18% occurring once; the ten biggest clones make up approximately 10%. The data belong to a study of response to subunit inactivated influenza vaccine. Study results and caveats: Authors suggested seasonal influenza vaccinations each recruit few new T cells.

Germline values: CDR1 SEHNR, CDR2 FQNEAQ (reference sequence). Trimming stripped 4 bases from V and 3 bases from J, with 19 bases between. This CDR3 is built from 16 residues. The TCR comes from a man aged 50-60 years who received an inactivated influenza vaccine. The sequencing used PBMCs from blood, collected roughly 5 days after vaccination. J is TRBJ2-7 and V is TRBV7-9, with D possibly being TRBD2 (6 bases). The CDR3 region has the DNA TGTGCCAGCAGCTCGACGAAGCCCGGGAGCTACTACGAGCAGTACTTC. Its translation: CASSSTKPGSYYEQYF. Based on the CDR3 plus reference TRBV7-9 and TRBJ2-7, the full variable domain is DTGVSQNPRHKITKRGQNVTFRCDPISEHNRLYWYRQTLGQGPEFLTYFQNEAQLEKSRLLSDRFSAERPKGSFSTLEIQRTEQGDSAMYLCASSSTKPGSYYEQYFGPGTRLTVT.